This section outlines one T cell receptor (beta chain) sequence together with its context. As originally analysed: Reference gene primer amplification in the assay estimated nucleated cell counts. Sequencing was performed with immunoSEQ multiplex PCR; in TCRdb, only in-frame clones are kept and a portion is missing. That table supplies the V and J calls and clone size; D and trimming were determined from the DNA. The sample lists about 170,000 clones, over 75% occurring once. The data were taken from a study of blood T cell repertoires in COVID-19. Study background: The origin of the acute and convalescent COVID-19 samples was the United States, Italy and Spain. PBMCs, B-cell-depleted T cells, or T cells provided the cDNA or gDNA that made up the material.

Participants were placed into cohorts based on the clinical history they reported. Germline V gene lookup returns CDR1 MNHEY and CDR2 SVGAGI. V was clipped by 0 bases and J by 3 bases, with 8 bases between them. The CDR3 extends over 15 amino acids. Specimen: PBMCs or T cells enriched from blood (not recorded which). This sequence was found in a human donor with acute COVID-19. The donor label of this sample is uncertain. The V and J genes are TRBV6-5 and TRBJ1-4; perhaps TRBD1 as D (6 bases). The CDR3 region is CASSYSYRANEKLFF. The DNA for the CDR3 is TGTGCCAGCAGTTACTCCTACAGGGCTAATGAAAAACTGTTTTTT.